This T cell receptor (beta chain) was identified in a study of OX40 agonist ivuxolimab in advanced cancers. Turning to the study itself: The dose-escalation cohort had hepatocellular carcinoma, melanoma, renal cell or head and neck cancer. Partial responses were observed in three patients, of whom one had hepatocellular carcinoma and two had cutaneous melanoma.

The CDR3 covers 13 residues. Germline V gene sequence: CDR1 LNHDA, CDR2 SQIVND (reference sequence). V was cut by 5 bases and J by 4 bases, with 11 bases left in between. General study findings and limits: On average, CD8+ T cells showed a greater number of expanded clones than CD4+. The CD4+ and CD8+ T cells in the blood had expanded clonally by week 6 at 0.1 to 3.0 mg/kg.

With regard to this clone: Its antigen is unknown.

Here immunoSEQ multiplex PCR was the method, and the copy in TCRdb shows in-frame clones only, minus some. Here the sample spans roughly 40,000 clones, over 75% being singletons. The sequencing here drew on CD4+ or CD8+ T cells sorted from blood, taken in a trial of the OX40 agonist ivuxolimab. The genes are TRBV19 and TRBJ1-1; D remains ambiguous. This receptor was identified in an adult with an advanced solid tumor such as melanoma, head and neck, liver or kidney cancer. The CDR3, as DNA: TGTGCCAGTAGTGAACAGCTCGGCACTGAAGCTTTCTTT. Translation: CASSEQLGTEAFF.